The 20 T cell receptor beta chains in this list originate from one sample, sequenced in a study of cytomegalovirus exposure and HLA in healthy donors. Primers included in the PCR were 60 Vbeta and 13 Jbeta primers. Measured with immunoSEQ multiplex PCR; TCRdb has only the in-frame clones, and not every one. The sample contains 150,000 to 200,000 clones, about three quarters of which appear only once. Sequences were obtained from PBMCs. The receptors originated from a man in his forties or fifties in good health and CMV-seropositive.

CDR3 residues: CASSPIEGVETQYF. The CDR3 bases are TGTGCCAGCTCACCAATAGAGGGTGTGGAGACCCAGTACTTC. The chain has TRBV18 and TRBJ2-5; D might be TRBD2 (5 bases). The germline CDR1 and CDR2 sequences are KGHSH and LQKENI. Trimming took 2 bases from V and 5 from J, leaving 12 bases between them. This CDR3 has 14 amino acids. The complete variable domain, with remaining parts taken from reference TRBV18 and TRBJ2-5, reads NAGVMQNPRHLVRRRGQEARLRCSPMKGHSHVYWYRQLPEEGLKFMVYLQKENIIDESGMPKERFSAEFPKEGPSILRIQQVVRGDSAAYFCASSPIEGVETQYFGPGTRLLVL.

V usage is TRBV19 and J usage is TRBJ2-7; possibly TRBD1 for D (8 bases). V lost 3 bases to trimming and J lost 2 bases, with 14 bases between them. This CDR3 region has 15 residues. Per the germline V gene, CDR1 is LNHDA and CDR2 is SQIVND (reference sequence). The CDR3 loop reads CASSIRTGRAYEQYF. In nucleotides, the CDR3 is TGTGCCAGTAGTATCAGGACAGGGAGGGCCTACGAGCAGTACTTC.

The V gene is TRBV27, the J gene TRBJ2-1; 12 bases agree with TRBD1. The CDR3 has 15 amino acids. Germline lookup yields CDR1 MNHEY and CDR2 SMNVEV (reference sequence). V trimming: 3 bases; J trimming: 9 bases; junction bases outside the gene matches: 6. The CDR3: CASSFWDRGRGEQFF. As DNA, the CDR3 is TGTGCCAGCAGTTTTTGGGACAGGGGGCGTGGTGAGCAGTTCTTC.

The V gene is TRBV7-9, the J gene TRBJ1-1; 7 positions match TRBD1. This CDR3 comprises 15 residues. Germline V CDR1 and CDR2: SEHNR, FQNEAQ (reference sequence). V shed 4 bases, J shed 4 bases, and the junction held 9 bases outside the gene matches. For the CDR3, the DNA is TGTGCCAGCAGCTCCTCACAGGGGCTTAGCACTGAAGCTTTCTTT. Protein: CASSSSQGLSTEAFF.

The gene calls are TRBV6-1 and TRBJ2-5; 7 bases agree with TRBD2. Matching the DNA end better, TRBJ2-7 makes the J call doubtful. The length of the CDR3 is 14 residues. Germline CDR1 MNHNS, CDR2 SASEGT. This CDR3 is CASSESGGTYEQYF. The DNA of the CDR3 is TGTGCCAGCAGTGAATCGGGGGGAACCTACGAGCAGTACTTC.

CDR3 residues: CASSRRTSGIGNEQFF. The CDR3 region has the DNA TGTGCCAGCAGCAGGCGAACTTCGGGGATTGGGAATGAGCAGTTCTTC. This sequence joins TRBV7-6 and TRBJ2-1; possibly TRBD2 for D (5 bases). The CDR3 loop spans 16 amino acids. V shed 5 bases and J shed 7 bases, with 21 bases lying between them. In germline, CDR1 is SGHVS, CDR2 FNYEAQ. The entire variable domain, with the rest obtained from reference TRBV7-6 and TRBJ2-1, is as follows: GAGVSQSPRYKVTKRGQDVALRCDPISGHVSLYWYRQALGQGPEFLTYFNYEAQQDKSGLPNDRFSAERPEGSISTLTIQRTEQRDSAMYRCASSRRTSGIGNEQFFGPGTRLTVL.

This chain uses TRBV29-1 with TRBJ2-5; TRBD1 aligns across 9 bases. The germline V gene encodes CDR1 SQVTM and CDR2 ANQGSEA. This CDR3 comprises 12 residues. Losses at the gene ends were 7 bases for V and 5 bases for J; bases not matched to a gene: 5. CDR3 nucleotides: TGCAGCGCCGGACAGGGGTTCGAGACCCAGTACTTC. Translation: CSAGQGFETQYF.

The chain has TRBV28 and TRBJ1-1, with 8 nucleotides matching TRBD1. Germline V gene sequence: CDR1 MDHEN, CDR2 SYDVKM. With V trimmed by 5 bases and J by 9 bases, 14 bases remained unmatched. The CDR3 is 15 residues long. The CDR3 DNA is TGTGCCAGCAGTCCCCACGGGACAGGCAACTCGAAAGCTTTCTTT. It translates to CASSPHGTGNSKAFF.

V usage is TRBV30 and J usage is TRBJ2-7; 9 nucleotides align to TRBD1. Germline-derived CDR1 and CDR2 are GTSNPN and SVGIG (reference sequence). Germline trimming cut 7 bases from V and 3 bases from J; bases unmatched to any gene: 7. The CDR3 runs to 13 residues. This chain's CDR3 is CAFGGTGYYEQYF. The CDR3 DNA reads as TGTGCCTTTGGCGGGACAGGGTACTACGAGCAGTACTTC.

V is TRBV15 and J is TRBJ1-3; D is unclear. Germline CDR1 and CDR2: LNHNV and YYDKDF (reference sequence). Trimming left V 0 bases short and J 4 bases short, with 10 bases between. The CDR3 runs to 15 residues. This chain's CDR3 is CATSRDTSRGNTIYF. The DNA of the CDR3 is TGTGCCACCAGCAGAGATACGAGCAGGGGAAACACCATATATTTT. The full variable domain, completed using reference TRBV15 and TRBJ1-3, is DAMVIQNPRYQVTQFGKPVTLSCSQTLNHNVMYWYQQKSSQAPKLLFHYYDKDFNNEADTPDNFQSRRPNTSFCFLDIRSPGLGDTAMYLCATSRDTSRGNTIYFGEGSWLTVV.

The chain carries TRBV13 and TRBJ2-5; D perhaps matches TRBD2 (5 bases). The germline V and J ends were trimmed by 4 bases and 2 bases, with 14 bases remaining between them. There are 15 residues in the CDR3. Germline V gene lookup returns CDR1 PRHDT and CDR2 FYEKMQ (reference sequence). The CDR3 sequence is CASSSQADWQETQYF. CDR3 DNA: TGTGCCAGCAGCTCCCAGGCGGACTGGCAAGAGACCCAGTACTTC.

V gene TRBV7-3 combines with J gene TRBJ2-1; 10 bases are shared with TRBD2. V was pared by 0 bases and J by 2 bases, with 7 bases of the junction left unmatched. This CDR3 has 18 amino acids. CDR1 SGHTA and CDR2 FQGTGA come from the germline V gene. The CDR3 sequence is CASSLTGTSAPPYNEQFF. Here the CDR3 DNA reads TGTGCCAGCAGCTTAACGGGGACTAGCGCCCCCCCCTACAATGAGCAGTTCTTC.

This chain joins TRBV20-1 and TRBJ1-1; maybe TRBD1 (5 bases). Germline V gives CDR1 DFQATT, CDR2 SNEGSKA (reference sequence). CDR3 length: 11 amino acids. With 3 bases removed from V and 11 bases from J, the gap between germline ends came to 13 bases. The CDR3 DNA reads as TGCAGTGCTAGGTTGCGGGACGGGGCTTTCTTT. It translates to CSARLRDGAFF.

The chain uses TRBV7-2 and TRBJ2-5, with a possible D match to TRBD2 (6 bases). Trimming pared 1 base from V and 4 bases from J, leaving 16 bases between. There are 16 residues in the CDR3. The germline V gene has CDR1 SGHTA and CDR2 FQGNSA. In nucleotides, the CDR3 is TGTGCCAGCAGCTTAGAAGGCGGGGCCGGCCGAGAGACCCAGTACTTC. Protein: CASSLEGGAGRETQYF.

V and J are TRBV28 and TRBJ2-1; a weak D match, TRBD2 (7 bases). There are 17 residues in the CDR3. V was cut by 2 bases and J by 4 bases, with 18 bases left in between. Germline CDR1 reads MDHEN; CDR2 reads SYDVKM. DNA for the CDR3: TGTGCCAGCAGTTTAGGGGGAGGGGGGGGCCTTTACAATGAGCAGTTCTTC. It encodes CASSLGGGGGLYNEQFF.

CDR3 loop: CASSQDLASGGPTDTQYF. CDR3 bases: TGTGCCAGCAGCCAAGATTTGGCTAGCGGGGGCCCCACAGATACGCAGTATTTT. This chain uses TRBV4-2 with TRBJ2-3; TRBD2 agrees at 10 bases. V lost 0 bases to trimming and J lost 2 bases; unmatched junction nucleotides: 8. CDR1 is LGHNA and CDR2 is YNFKEQ in the germline V gene. The CDR3 sequence is 18 residues long.

In this sample, this clone turned up a few times. The CDR3 sequence: CASSRFVGGKLFF. The CDR3 coding sequence is TGTGCCAGCAGTAGGTTCGTGGGGGGAAAACTGTTTTTT. The chain combines TRBV2 with TRBJ1-4, with a possible D match to TRBD1 (5 bases). CDR1 is SNHLY and CDR2 is FYNNEI in the germline V gene. The V end lost 5 bases, the J end lost 10 bases, and 14 bases lay between the germline ends. The CDR3 contains 13 residues. Using reference TRBV2 and TRBJ1-4 for the parts outside the CDR3, the full variable domain is EPEVTQTPSHQVTQMGQEVILRCVPISNHLYFYWYRQILGQKVEFLVSFYNNEISEKSEIFDDQFSVERPDGSNFTLKIRSTKLEDSAMYFCASSRFVGGKLFFGSGTQLSVL.

V usage is TRBV10-2 and J usage is TRBJ1-5, with TRBD1 matching over 11 bases. Germline-derived CDR1 and CDR2 are WSHSY and SAAADI. With V trimmed by 5 bases and J by 4 bases, 4 bases remained unmatched. This CDR3 comprises 15 residues. The CDR3, as DNA: TGCGCCAGCAGTCGGGACAGGGGGGGAAATCAGCCCCAGCATTTT. It translates to CASSRDRGGNQPQHF.

The chain joins TRBV28 to TRBJ1-4, with D maybe TRBD1 (6 bases). Germline V gene sequence: CDR1 MDHEN, CDR2 SYDVKM. V lost 8 bases and J lost 14, with 15 bases in between. This CDR3 contains 11 residues. The CDR3 sequence is CASSYREVLFF. DNA for the CDR3: TGTGCCAGCTCCTACAGGGAAGTCCTGTTTTTT.

In this sample, this clone turned up once. The chain employs TRBV5-1 and TRBJ1-1, with D maybe TRBD1 (5 bases). Germline V gene sequence: CDR1 SGHRS, CDR2 YFSETQ. Deletions cut 0 bases from V and 5 bases from J, with 20 bases between. The CDR3 contains 17 residues. The CDR3, as DNA: TGCGCCAGCAGCTTGGAACTCCTGCGCCGGGGGAGAACTGAAGCTTTCTTT. Protein sequence: CASSLELLRRGRTEAFF.